This T cell receptor (beta chain) is drawn from a study of T cells in Graves' hyperthyroidism and ophthalmopathy. The germline gives CDR1 MDHEN, CDR2 SYDVKM. Trimming pared 6 bases from V and 6 bases from J, leaving 10 bases between. There are 12 residues in the CDR3. This clonotype has ten or more counts. Stable hyperthyroidism: no ophthalmopathy progression over 18 months of follow-up. Together with thyroid ultrasound, orbital computed tomography, serum thyroxine and TRAb, clinical symptoms were used for diagnoses. Amplification yielded TCR beta CDR3 regions, with RNA transcripts as the source. HTBI primers were used for first-round RT-PCR of the TCR CDR3. TCRdb used MiXCR to reprocess the multiplex PCR reads, holding one entry per CDR3 protein. Seen here are around 350,000 distinct CDR3 sequences, just under 25% observed once, and the top ten hold less than 85%.

This chain joins TRBV28 and TRBJ2-3; D might be TRBD2 (5 bases). This receptor was identified in a middle-aged man with Graves' hyperthyroidism. Sequenced input: blood. This CDR3 is CASSGGMDTQYF. The CDR3 bases are TGTGCCAGCAGCGGAGGCATGGATACGCAGTATTTT.